This TCR beta chain comes out of a study of human T cells and chemical hapten exposure. Looking at the study overall: Small differences in pooled library volume mainly drove the variation in TCR yields per sample. Broader study findings: Expanded TCRs formed significantly more large CDR3 similarity clusters than controls.

The CDR3 contains 17 residues. V gave up 4 bases and J gave up 7 bases, with 24 bases separating them. In germline, CDR1 is SGHTA, CDR2 FQGTGA. Original analysis: The number of TCRs in each sample had a median of around 96,000 and spanned about 20,000 to 690,600. TCRdb independently ran MiXCR on the RACE reads; one entry per CDR3 protein. These V and J calls derive from TCRdb rather than the authors' analysis. The sample consists of about 56,000 distinct CDR3 sequences, approximately 8.6% of them appearing once. Time point described: patch test 1, 2 weeks after DPC sensitization. Treatment denoted: therapeutic diphenylcyclopropenone sensitization with weekly scalp DPC. Extraction yielded total RNA from whole blood (unfractionated). This clonotype has only a few counts. The antigen remains unidentified.

The source is a woman in her 40s with alopecia areata. Some clones in this sample may be carry-over from other donors' samples. The sequenced sample was whole blood, obtained in connection with sensitization to the hapten diphenylcyclopropenone (DPC). This chain uses TRBV7-3 with TRBJ2-3; D might be TRBD2 (7 bases). This chain's CDR3 is CASSSESRGGPGNTQYF. The CDR3 DNA sequence: TGTGCCAGCAGCTCCGAAAGTAGGGGGGGCCCCGGGAATACGCAGTATTTT.